The source of this T cell receptor beta chain is a study of shared clonotypes between healthy human individuals. Whole-study context: Per donor, three plates held CD4 naive cells, three held CD4 memory, two held CD8 naive and one held CD8 memory. Study-wide points: Richness estimates generally favored naive over memory subsets.

As regards this clone: Antigen unknown.

Assay: immunoSEQ multiplex PCR; the TCRdb copy retains only in-frame clones and omits some. Among a few million clones, about 94% were seen once, and the ten largest hold approximately 0.13%. The authors divided CD4+ cells into CD45RA+ naive and CD45RA-negative memory subsets. Germline CDR1 and CDR2: SNHLY and FYNNEI. This CDR3 has 15 residues. The V end lost 3 bases, the J end lost 5 bases, and 14 bases lay between the germline ends. Sequenced sample: naive CD4+ T cells sorted from blood. The subset denotes: CD45RA+ positively selected. The receptor was isolated from a man aged 18 to 30 in good health. V and J are TRBV2 and TRBJ1-5; weak D call: TRBD1 (5 bases). CDR3 DNA sequence: TGTGCCAGCAGTGATGAGGGGTGGTACGATCAGCCCCAGCATTTT. As protein: CASSDEGWYDQPQHF.